The source of this T cell receptor (beta chain) is a study of T-cell reconstitution after alpha-beta-depleted transplantation in children (dated by TCRdb to the mid-2010s). A note on the overall study: T-cell immune reconstitution after TCRalphabeta/CD19-depleted allogeneic hematopoietic cell transplantation in children was quantitatively tracked in the study by means of TCR repertoire profiling.

The CDR3 runs 11 residues from the cysteine to the phenylalanine. Here the CDR3 DNA is all that survives: 33 bases in frame from base 1. The junction carries 6 bases between V and J, which are trimmed by 5 bases and 5 bases respectively. This specimen's time point label, per the study, means: day 60 (about 2 months) after transplantation. The treatment or condition label corresponds to: allogeneic hematopoietic cell transplantation with graft depleted of TCRalphabeta T cells and CD19 B cells. TCRalphabeta/CD19-depleted allogeneic hematopoietic cell grafts were given to the transplant recipients, all of whom were children. This clonotype was seen once. No antigen is known for it. No qualities accompany the bases; no much larger clone lies one base away. One read alone lends weak support. The investigation overall reported the following: In some patients, the high TCRbeta diversity seen at day 60 was put down to recipient T cells and intrathymic progenitors that had survived conditioning. The apparently early recovery of alphabetaT-cell counts about two months after transplant reportedly depended on only several hundred rapidly expanded clones that came from non-depleted graft cells. The frequencies of hyperexpanded clones fell over the following months, and after one year, T-cell counts and TCRbeta diversity were mostly attributed to newly produced T cells.

The library was generated by PCR. Sequencing instrument: Illumina HiSeq 2500. Molecular barcoding was employed in the preparation of TCR libraries, with unique molecular identifiers being used to normalize TCRbeta repertoire quantification. In-frame beta chains were kept once TCRdb had trimmed the public reads at Q25 with fastp and called clones with MiXCR. Under each unique CDR3 protein, matching rows form one entry showing the most common genes and DNA. Present in this sample are 6,500 to 8,000 distinct CDR3 sequences, around 32% of which were seen just once. The ten largest clones capture roughly 2% of the sample.

This sequence uses TRBV12-3 or TRBV12-4 and TRBJ1-1, with a weak D call of TRBD1 (5 bases match). The sequence was obtained from a boy under two years old who had a stem cell transplant for SCID, so the T cells may come from the graft donor. Specimen: peripheral blood, collected 60 days after TCRalphabeta/CD19-depleted stem cell transplant. The CDR3 region: CASSRGTEAFF. The nucleotide sequence is given as TGTGCCAGCAGTAGGGGTACTGAAGCTTTCTTT.